This T cell receptor beta chain came from a study of blood T cell repertoires in COVID-19. As for the study in general: Sources were T cells, B-cell-depleted T cells, or PBMCs; the material itself was cDNA or gDNA.

Participants were aged roughly 18 to 89 years from 20 to 30 US areas. Authors' data handling: Estimation of nucleated cell counts relied on the amplification of reference gene primers. TCRdb keeps only in-frame clones here, not all; method: immunoSEQ multiplex PCR. The V and J calls and clone size come from that table; D and trimming were worked out from the DNA. The repertoire holds fewer than 400,000 clones, approximately 86% seen once, with 8.5% to 10% in the top ten. The V gene's germline CDR1 is MDHEN and CDR2 SYDVKM. The V gene lost 6 bases and the J gene lost 2 bases, with 10 bases spanning the gap. CDR3 length: 13 amino acids. The sample holds a few counts of this clone.

This sequence joins TRBV28 and TRBJ1-2; D not certain. This clonotype was obtained from a young woman who had recovered from COVID-19. Sample: PBMCs or T cells enriched from blood (not recorded which). CDR3 coding DNA: TGTGCCAGCAGCCGCTCTAGGAACTATGGCTACACCTTC. The encoded protein is CASSRSRNYGYTF.